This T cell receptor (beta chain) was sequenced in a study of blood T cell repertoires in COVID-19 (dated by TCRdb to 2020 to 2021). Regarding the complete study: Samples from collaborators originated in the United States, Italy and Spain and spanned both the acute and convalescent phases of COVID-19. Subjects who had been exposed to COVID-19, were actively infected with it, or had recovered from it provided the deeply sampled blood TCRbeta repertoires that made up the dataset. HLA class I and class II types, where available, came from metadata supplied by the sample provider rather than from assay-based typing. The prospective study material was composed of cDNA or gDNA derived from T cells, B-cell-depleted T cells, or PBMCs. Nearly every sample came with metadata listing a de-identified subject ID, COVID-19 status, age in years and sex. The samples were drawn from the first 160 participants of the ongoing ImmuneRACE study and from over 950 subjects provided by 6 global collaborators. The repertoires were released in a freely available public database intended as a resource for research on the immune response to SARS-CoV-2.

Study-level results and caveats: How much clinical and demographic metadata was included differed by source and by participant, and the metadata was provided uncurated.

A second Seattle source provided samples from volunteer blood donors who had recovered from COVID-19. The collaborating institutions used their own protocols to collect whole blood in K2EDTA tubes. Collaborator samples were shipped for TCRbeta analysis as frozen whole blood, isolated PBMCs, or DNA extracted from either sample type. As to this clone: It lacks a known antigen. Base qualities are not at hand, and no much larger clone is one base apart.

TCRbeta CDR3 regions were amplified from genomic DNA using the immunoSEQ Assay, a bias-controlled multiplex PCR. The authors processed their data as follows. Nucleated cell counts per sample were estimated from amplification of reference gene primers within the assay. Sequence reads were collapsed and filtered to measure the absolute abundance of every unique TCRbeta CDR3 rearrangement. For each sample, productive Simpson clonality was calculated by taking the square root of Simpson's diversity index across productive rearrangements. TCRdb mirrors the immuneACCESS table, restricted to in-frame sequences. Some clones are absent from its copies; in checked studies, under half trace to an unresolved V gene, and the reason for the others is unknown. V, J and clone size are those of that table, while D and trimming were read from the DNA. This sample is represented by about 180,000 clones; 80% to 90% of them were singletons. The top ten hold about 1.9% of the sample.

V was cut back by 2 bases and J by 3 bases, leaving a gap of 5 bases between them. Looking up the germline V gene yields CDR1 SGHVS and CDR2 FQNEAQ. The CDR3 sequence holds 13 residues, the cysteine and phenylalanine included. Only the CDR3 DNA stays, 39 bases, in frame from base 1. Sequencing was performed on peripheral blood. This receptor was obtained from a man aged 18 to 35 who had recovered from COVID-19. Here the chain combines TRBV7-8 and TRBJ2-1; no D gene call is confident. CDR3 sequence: CASSLPNYNEQFF. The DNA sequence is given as TGTGCCAGCAGCTTACCCAACTACAATGAGCAGTTCTTC.